Listed below are T cell receptor beta chains from one sample, sequenced in a study of blood T cell repertoires in COVID-19. TCRdb's copy holds only in-frame clones and misses some; the assay was immunoSEQ multiplex PCR. Of 35,000 to 45,000 clones detected, around 90% appear once; the ten largest clones hold 2.5% to 3%. Specimen: peripheral blood. The receptors stem from a man aged 50-60 years with active COVID-19. CDR3s leave out the opening cysteine and the closing phenylalanine or tryptophan. The size of a clone is reported for some rows only, either as once, few or many, or as a class for expanded clones.

12	NA	TRBV19	TRBJ1-2	ASSRSVTDYGYT
13	NA	TRBV24-1	TRBJ2-1	ATRSTSGIYNEQF
11	NA	TRBV19	TRBJ1-2	ASSSTAFYGYT
10	NA	TRBV21-1	TRBJ1-2	ASGSIPDGYT
12	NA	TRBV30	TRBJ2-4	AWSVPGGGNIQY
12	NA	TRBV3-1/TRBV3-2	TRBJ1-1	ASSQEVRRTEAF
13	NA	TRBV20-1	TRBJ1-1	SASSGGNWNTEAF
13	NA	TRBV6-5	TRBJ2-1	ASSLLAGGRREQF
14	NA	TRBV11-2	TRBJ2-1	ASSLTPLASGAEQF
14	NA	TRBV7-8	TRBJ2-2	ASSLAAKNLIGELF
15	NA	TRBV19	TRBJ1-3	ASSHPGLRTSGNTIY
12	NA	TRBV18	TRBJ1-1	ASSPPGQGGEAF
11	few	TRBV3-1/TRBV3-2	TRBJ1-3	ASSHRGGITIY
13	NA	TRBV27	TRBJ1-1	ASSLNSLGSRGAF
9	NA	TRBV20-1	TRBJ2-1	SAGRGLEQF
15	NA	TRBV2	TRBJ2-4	ASSEVAGIVAKNIQY
13	NA	TRBV5-1	TRBJ2-3	ASSFTGTATDTQY
14	NA	TRBV27	TRBJ2-3	ASTPSDPQRGDTQY
17	NA	TRBV10-3	TRBJ2-1	AISDRDRVLGPSYNEQF
12	NA	TRBV27	TRBJ1-1	ASSFVGGNTEAF
15	NA	TRBV7-8	TRBJ2-2	ASSFVAGLSQPGELF
13	NA	TRBV5-1	TRBJ2-3	ASSSMTGYTDTQY